A single sample gave rise to the 25 T cell receptor beta chains below, sequenced in a study of blood T cells in healthy people across ages. Alongside a J-beta primer mix, a sample-barcoded 5' primer served in a second PCR lasting roughly 7 to 11 cycles. One entry per CDR3 protein results from TCRdb running MiXCR on the 5' RACE reads. The sample carries about 940,000 distinct CDR3 sequences, roughly 48% recorded once. The sequenced material came from blood. These receptors were taken from a man aged 25 to 40 in good health.

The V call is TRBV2, the J call TRBJ2-3, with unresolved D. This CDR3 region has 13 residues. The germline V gene has CDR1 SNHLY and CDR2 FYNNEI. Trimming took 1 base from V and 2 from J, leaving 4 bases between them. DNA for the CDR3: TGTGCCAGCAGTGAAGAGGTCACAGATACGCAGTATTTT. This translates into CASSEEVTDTQYF.

The chain uses TRBV7-8 and TRBJ1-6, with D possibly TRBD1 on 5 matching bases. The CDR3 consists of 15 residues. Germline CDR1 SGHVS, CDR2 FQNEAQ. Trimming pared 1 base from V and 5 bases from J, leaving 9 bases between. DNA of the CDR3: TGTGCCAGCAGCTTAGAAACGGGGGATAATTCACCCCTCCACTTT. It encodes CASSLETGDNSPLHF.

The V gene is TRBV20-1, the J gene TRBJ2-3; 13 bases match TRBD2. V shed 2 bases, J shed 2 bases, and the junction held 10 bases outside the gene matches. Germline V lookup: CDR1 DFQATT, CDR2 SNEGSKA (reference sequence). This CDR3 spans 18 amino acids. CDR3 region: CSARSPTSGGLHTDTQYF. The DNA of the CDR3 is TGCAGTGCTAGATCCCCGACTAGCGGGGGGCTGCACACAGATACGCAGTATTTT.

The chain links TRBV4-1 to TRBJ2-7; D is perhaps TRBD2 (6 bases). This CDR3 is 13 amino acids long. The ends were cut back, 2 bases at V and 5 bases at J, with 10 bases in the middle. The V gene's germline CDR1 is MGHRA and CDR2 YSYEKL. The CDR3 DNA sequence: TGCGCCAGCAGCCAACTTGGGGAGGACGAGCAGTACTTC. Protein: CASSQLGEDEQYF.

The J gene is TRBJ2-5, the V gene TRBV3-1, with D unresolved. V lost 0 bases and J 11 bases, leaving 16 bases between the germline ends. CDR1 is LGHDT and CDR2 is YNNKEL in the germline V gene (reference sequence). The CDR3 has 14 residues. The chain's CDR3 is CASSQEGWRYEQYF. DNA for the CDR3: TGTGCCAGCAGCCAAGAGGGGTGGCGTTATGAGCAGTACTTC.

Comment on this clonotype: The final CDR3 position lacks the conserved phenylalanine or tryptophan, pointing to a likely read error. This sequence joins TRBV10-1 and TRBJ1-1, with D tentatively TRBD1 (5 bases). Germline V gene lookup returns CDR1 WNHNN and CDR2 SYGVQD (reference sequence). The CDR3 runs to 13 residues. The CDR3 nucleotides are TGCGCTAGACCCGGGACCGAGAACACTGAAGCTTTCCTT. Translated, it gives CARPGTENTEAFL.

This clonotype was detected only a few times. The chain recombines TRBV28 with TRBJ1-2, with 9 positions matching TRBD1. This CDR3 is 14 amino acids long. Unmatched junction bases numbered 6, after V lost 6 bases and J lost 4 bases. CDR1 is MDHEN and CDR2 is SYDVKM in the germline V gene. DNA for the CDR3: TGTGCCAGCAGCCTACCGGACAGGGGCTATGGCTACACCTTC. It translates to CASSLPDRGYGYTF.

The chain couples TRBV6-1 to TRBJ2-3; D remains ambiguous. The CDR3 sequence is 14 residues long. V lost 3 bases and J lost 0, with 7 bases in between. Germline-derived CDR1 and CDR2 are MNHNS and SASEGT. As DNA, the CDR3 is TGTGCCAGCAGTGAGATGGACAGCACAGATACGCAGTATTTT. Translated, it gives CASSEMDSTDTQYF.

This chain joins TRBV7-2 and TRBJ2-5; 12 bases agree with TRBD2. This CDR3 has 16 residues. CDR1 and CDR2 from the germline V gene are SGHTA and FQGNSA. The V gene end was trimmed by 0 bases and the J gene end by 4 bases; junction bases not matched to a gene: 3. The CDR3 loop reads CASSLAATSGGETQYF. CDR3 in DNA: TGTGCCAGCAGCTTAGCGGCGACTAGCGGGGGAGAGACCCAGTACTTC.

To note about this clonotype: One end of the junction is discordant with germline, which a read error may explain. V usage is TRBV27 and J usage is TRBJ1-5; D may be TRBD1 (5 bases). Germline loops: CDR1 MNHEY, CDR2 SMNVEV (reference sequence). The CDR3 contains 14 residues. CDR3 in DNA: TGTGCCTTGGGCGGGGGGTATAGCAATCAGCCCCGGCATTTT. It codes for CALGGGYSNQPRHF.

This clonotype was seen more than once but under ten times. This chain uses TRBV2 with TRBJ2-3; D is unclear. V lost 1 base and J lost 2, with 7 bases in between. CDR1 SNHLY and CDR2 FYNNEI come from the germline V gene. The CDR3 runs to 14 residues. As DNA, the CDR3 is TGTGCCAGCAGTGAAGAATTATTCACAGATACGCAGTATTTT. Translated, it gives CASSEELFTDTQYF.

A note on this clonotype: A much larger clone sits a single nucleotide away, making a read error possible. V usage is TRBV11-2 and J usage is TRBJ2-7, with D hard to call. The CDR3 totals 12 residues. Germline lookup yields CDR1 SGHAT and CDR2 FQNNGV. V lost 5 bases and J 7 bases, leaving 12 bases between the germline ends. As DNA, the CDR3 is TGTGCCAGCAGCGTAAGCGACAAGGAGCAGTACTTC. Residues: CASSVSDKEQYF.

V is TRBV28 and J is TRBJ2-7; the D gene is possibly TRBD2 (5 bases). The germline V gene has CDR1 MDHEN and CDR2 SYDVKM. Trimming left V 7 bases short and J 3 bases short, with 13 bases between. CDR3 length: 13 residues. CDR3 in amino acids: CASTGTRGYEQYF. CDR3 DNA: TGTGCCAGCACCGGTACCCGGGGCTACGAGCAGTACTTC.

This clonotype is a singleton in its sample. The gene calls are TRBV7-2 and TRBJ2-7; D is perhaps TRBD2 (5 bases). Between the trimmed V and J ends, which lost 5 bases and 2 bases, there was a span of 13 bases. From germline, CDR1 is SGHTA and CDR2 FQGNSA. The CDR3 has 14 residues. CDR3 loop: CASSASRETYEQYF. The CDR3 DNA sequence: TGTGCCAGCAGCGCTAGTCGGGAAACCTACGAGCAGTACTTC.

The chain is built from TRBV7-9 and TRBJ1-1; D possibly corresponds to TRBD1 (6 bases). Germline V lookup: CDR1 SEHNR, CDR2 FQNEAQ (reference sequence). V was pared by 9 bases and J by 8 bases, with 16 bases between. The CDR3 loop spans 12 amino acids. The CDR3: CASRKGDREAFF. CDR3 in DNA: TGTGCCAGTAGGAAGGGCGACAGGGAAGCTTTCTTT.

The chain combines TRBV28 with TRBJ1-6; D perhaps matches TRBD1 (6 bases). The CDR3 spans 15 residues. Germline CDR1 MDHEN, CDR2 SYDVKM. The ends were cut back, 4 bases at V and 3 bases at J, with 10 bases in the middle. CDR3 region: CASSSGEGYNSPLHF. In DNA, the CDR3 is TGTGCCAGCAGTTCAGGGGAGGGCTATAATTCACCCCTCCACTTT.

The sample holds one count of this clonotype. J is TRBJ2-5 and V is TRBV12-5; D might be TRBD2 (5 bases). V gave up 2 bases and J gave up 3 bases, with 10 bases separating them. This CDR3 has 14 residues. Germline CDR1 LGHNT, CDR2 FRNRAP. In DNA form, the CDR3 reads TGTGCTAGTGGTTTGACGGGGTTGGAAGAGACCCAGTACTTC. Protein product: CASGLTGLEETQYF.

The V and J genes are TRBV4-3 and TRBJ2-4; D is possibly TRBD1 (5 bases). This CDR3 comprises 16 residues. The V end was cut by 1 base, the J end by 7 bases, with 17 bases between. From germline, CDR1 is LGHNA and CDR2 YSLEER. The CDR3 is CASSQGVRGLGNIQYF. In DNA form, the CDR3 reads TGCGCCAGCAGCCAAGGTGTAAGGGGCCTGGGGAACATTCAGTACTTC.

The chain has TRBV24-1 and TRBJ1-5; no reliable D call. Germline values: CDR1 KGHDR, CDR2 SFDVKD. The V end was cut by 5 bases, the J end by 3 bases, with 4 bases between. The CDR3 runs to 12 residues. In DNA, the CDR3 is TGTGCCACCAGTGGGGCCAATCAGCCCCAGCATTTT. It translates to CATSGANQPQHF.

This clonotype came up a few times. This sequence joins TRBV20-1 and TRBJ2-5; D is ambiguous. Trimming removed 5 bases at V and 2 bases at J, with 15 bases between. In germline, CDR1 is DFQATT, CDR2 SNEGSKA (reference sequence). This CDR3 region has 14 residues. The CDR3 sequence is CSAPRLFFQETQYF. CDR3 DNA: TGCAGTGCTCCTAGACTCTTTTTTCAAGAGACCCAGTACTTC.

This clonotype was found a few times. The chain is built from TRBV7-2 and TRBJ2-3, with D possibly matching TRBD2 (5 bases). Per germline, CDR1 SGHTA and CDR2 FQGNSA. This CDR3 has 16 residues. Trimming took off 5 bases at V and 2 bases at J, with 17 bases between the two ends. The CDR3 protein is CASSGGTGLSTDTQYF. Written as DNA, the CDR3 is TGTGCCAGCAGCGGAGGCACGGGCCTATCCACAGATACGCAGTATTTT.

The chain combines TRBV7-8 with TRBJ1-2, with no clear D. This CDR3 spans 15 amino acids. V lost 3 bases to trimming and J lost 2 bases, with 13 bases between them. Looked up from germline, CDR1 is SGHVS and CDR2 is FQNEAQ. CDR3 DNA sequence: TGTGCCAGCAGCTTTACGACCCCGAACAACTATGGCTACACCTTC. Its translation is CASSFTTPNNYGYTF.

The V call is TRBV3-1, the J call TRBJ1-2; no reliable D call. This CDR3 region has 17 residues. The germline V and J ends were trimmed by 0 bases and 5 bases, with 19 bases remaining between them. CDR1 and CDR2 from the germline V gene are LGHDT and YNNKEL (reference sequence). CDR3 in DNA: TGTGCCAGCAGCCAAGATTTTTTCGGCAGGTGGGCGTATGGCTACACCTTC. Translation gives CASSQDFFGRWAYGYTF.

The CDR3 DNA is TGTGCCAGCAGTTTAAGGAGGGGGGGATTAGACATTCAGTACTTC. Amino acid sequence: CASSLRRGGLDIQYF. The V gene is TRBV28, the J gene TRBJ2-4; D perhaps matches TRBD2 (7 bases). Trimming shortened V by 2 bases and J by 8 bases, and 16 bases separated the two germline ends. CDR1 is MDHEN, CDR2 SYDVKM, per germline. This CDR3 has 15 residues.

This chain uses TRBV7-3 with TRBJ2-7; maybe TRBD1 (6 bases). Looked up from germline, CDR1 is SGHTA and CDR2 is FQGTGA. Trimming took 4 bases from V and 2 from J, leaving 12 bases between them. The CDR3 runs 14 residues. CDR3 nucleotides: TGTGCCAGCAGCTCAGGGGCAGGTACCTACGAGCAGTACTTC. The encoded protein is CASSSGAGTYEQYF.